These 6 T cell receptor beta chains came from one sample sequenced in a study of T cell responses to AZD1222 COVID-19 vaccine. Method: immunoSEQ multiplex PCR; TCRdb's copy keeps in-frame clones and lacks some. The table has fewer than 250,000 clones, 85% to 95% seen once; the top ten hold about 1.2%. Source: peripheral blood, taken on day 0 of AZD1222 vaccination. These receptors all stem from an adult in good health.

This clone occurred once. The V and J genes are TRBV5-1 and TRBJ1-1; possible D gene TRBD1, 6 bases. V gave up 5 bases and J gave up 1 base, with 9 bases separating them. Germline V gene data show CDR1 as SGHRS and CDR2 as YFSETQ. The length of the CDR3 is 13 residues. CDR3 coding DNA: TGCGCCAGCAGTCGGGACAAGAACACTGAAGCTTTCTTT. Amino acids: CASSRDKNTEAFF.

This clone came up a few times. The identical CDR3 is also encoded by other nucleotide sequences in the sample. The genes are TRBV3-1 (or the pseudogene TRBV3-2) and TRBJ1-1; no reliable D call. V was cut by 1 base and J by 0 bases, with 6 bases left in between. Germline CDR1 and CDR2: LGHDT and YNNKEL (reference sequence). The CDR3 length is 14 residues. The CDR3 region is CASSQGTVNTEAFF. CDR3 in DNA: TGTGCCAGCAGCCAAGGCACGGTGAACACTGAAGCTTTCTTT.

The chain carries TRBV27 and TRBJ2-5; D gene uncertain. Germline V gives CDR1 MNHEY, CDR2 SMNVEV (reference sequence). With 3 bases removed from V and 4 bases from J, the gap between germline ends came to 9 bases. The CDR3 is made up of 13 amino acids. The CDR3, as DNA: TGTGCCAGCAGTTTGGCCCTCGGAGAGACCCAGTACTTC. This sequence encodes CASSLALGETQYF.

The V call is TRBV25-1, the J call TRBJ2-3; 9 bases match TRBD1. The CDR3 is 16 amino acids. Germline trimming cut 1 base from V and 5 bases from J; bases unmatched to any gene: 7. Germline lookup yields CDR1 MGHDK and CDR2 SYGVNS. The CDR3 spells CASSEWRGTGQDTQYF. The CDR3 nucleotides read TGTGCCAGCAGTGAATGGCGCGGGACAGGGCAAGATACGCAGTATTTT.

The chain uses TRBV5-1 and TRBJ2-2; D not certain. The germline V gene has CDR1 SGHRS and CDR2 YFSETQ. The CDR3 is 15 amino acids. V shed 0 bases and J shed 3 bases, with 9 bases lying between them. The CDR3 loop is CASSLAGPDTGELFF. The CDR3 DNA follows: TGCGCCAGCAGCTTGGCTGGGCCAGACACCGGGGAGCTGTTTTTT.

V and J are TRBV12-5 and TRBJ1-5, with D hard to call. This CDR3 is 17 amino acids long. The germline gives CDR1 LGHNT, CDR2 FRNRAP. Trimming took off 0 bases at V and 0 bases at J, with 12 bases between the two ends. The CDR3 nucleotides are TGTGCTAGTGGTTTGGTATTGGGGATTAATAGCAATCAGCCCCAGCATTTT. Amino acid sequence: CASGLVLGINSNQPQHF.